This T cell receptor beta chain was found in a study of Ad26.COV2.S vaccination and SARS-CoV-2 variants. In regard to this clone: The target antigen is unknown.

Using immunoSEQ multiplex PCR, the repertoire was profiled, and TCRdb retains in-frame clones only, with some absent. The profile shows under 550,000 clones, approximately 90% of them singletons. Study-wide findings and caveats: Reported findings describe substantial breadth in spike-specific CD8+ and CD4+ T cell responses following vaccination.

Treatment defined: about 20 received Ad26.COV2.S at low or high dose, single or two shots; about 5 received placebo; per-sample allocation not given. All samples were drawn on day 63, counting from the first vaccine or placebo injection. In germline, CDR1 is SGDLS, CDR2 YYNGEE. V lost 3 bases and J lost 5; bases outside the gene matches: 11. The CDR3 runs 16 residues. The receptor's source is a person aged 18-65 years who received the Ad26.COV2.S COVID-19 vaccine or a placebo. The sequencing here drew on peripheral blood, taken in a trial of Ad26.COV2.S vaccine versus placebo. The chain uses TRBV9 and TRBJ2-7; 10 nucleotides align to TRBD2. The CDR3 region has the DNA TGTGCCAGCAGCGCAGAAGGGGGACTAGCGACCCACGAGCAGTACTTC. It translates to CASSAEGGLATHEQYF.